This T cell receptor (beta chain) was sequenced in a study of T cell responses to AZD1222 COVID-19 vaccine. Germline V lookup: CDR1 MDHEN, CDR2 SYDVKM. This CDR3 is 14 amino acids long. J was trimmed by 6 bases and V by 6 bases; bases with no gene match: 8. The protocol was immunoSEQ multiplex PCR, while the TCRdb copy is restricted to in-frame clones and leaves out a portion. The data show 100,000 to 150,000 clones, approximately 88% seen once. Sequencing was performed on peripheral blood, taken on day 0 of AZD1222 vaccination. The chain links TRBV28 to TRBJ1-2; 9 positions match TRBD1. The origin of this receptor is an adult in good health. CDR3 sequence (DNA): TGTGCCAGCAGAGGTTCCGACAGGGGGGATGGCTACACCTTC. It codes for CASRGSDRGDGYTF.